These T cell receptor beta chains were read from a single sample in a study of blood T cell repertoires in COVID-19. This table comes from immunoSEQ multiplex PCR, and its TCRdb copy is limited to in-frame clones, with some not included. The sample carries 100,000 to 150,000 clones, more than 75% recorded once. Sequences were obtained from peripheral blood. These receptors originate from a woman aged 70-85 years with acute or convalescent COVID-19. Each CDR3 is given with its conserved first and last residue. Each record gives: J gene, V gene, CDR3 protein.

TRBJ2-3	TRBV5-5	CASSSPSTGVSYF
TRBJ2-3	TRBV30	CAWSVLAGGIDTQYF
TRBJ1-3	TRBV18	CASSPAGQGTTGNTIYF
TRBJ2-5	TRBV11-3	CASSLRGGETQYF
TRBJ1-6	TRBV6-5	CASNIRGSALHF
TRBJ1-6	TRBV5-1	CASSLGVSSPLHF
TRBJ1-1	TRBV6-1	CASSETGKTEAFF
TRBJ1-2	TRBV10-2	CASRYGQGALYGYTF
TRBJ1-4	TRBV27	CASSSPSGRGEKLFF
TRBJ1-2	TRBV4-1	CASSQAGQGSLNYGYTF
TRBJ2-1	TRBV5-1	CASSQGQGAWNEQFF
TRBJ2-7	TRBV9	CASSASGGPSFEQYF
TRBJ2-2	TRBV27	CASSLLPRNTGELFF
TRBJ2-4	TRBV24-1	CATSTIWEGKNIQYF
TRBJ1-5	TRBV19	CASEGIPGGASNQPQHF
TRBJ1-3	TRBV2	CASSGGGAIGNTIYF
TRBJ2-7	TRBV28	CASRRGTVEQYF
TRBJ1-1	TRBV18	CASSPPNRGNMNTEAFF
TRBJ2-7	TRBV2	CASDQSSGGDEQYF
TRBJ1-2	TRBV3-1/TRBV3-2	CASSPIGQIPNYGYTF
TRBJ2-7	TRBV10-1	CASSEGGPSYEQYF
TRBJ2-1	TRBV24-1	CATREGGEQFF
TRBJ1-5	TRBV19	CASSIAGGYQPQHF
TRBJ1-1	TRBV5-1	CASSLGGNTEAFF
TRBJ1-5	TRBV21-1	CASTAHQGRGYYSNQPQHF
TRBJ1-5	TRBV28	CASRQAEGPPQHF
TRBJ1-4	TRBV6-5	CASSTVNEKLFF
TRBJ2-7	TRBV9	CASSGHGTDSYEQYF
TRBJ1-5	TRBV6-5	CASGQFQPQHF
TRBJ2-2	TRBV15	CATSSRGNTGELFF
TRBJ1-2	TRBV27	CASSLSLRGRGSGGYTF
TRBJ2-3	TRBV10-1	CASSTGTSGAGDTQYF
TRBJ1-1	TRBV4-1	CASSQTGERNTEAFF
TRBJ2-5	TRBV4-1	CASSLGLAGGSVQETQYF
TRBJ1-5	TRBV27	CASSLSTYRGSGNQPQHF